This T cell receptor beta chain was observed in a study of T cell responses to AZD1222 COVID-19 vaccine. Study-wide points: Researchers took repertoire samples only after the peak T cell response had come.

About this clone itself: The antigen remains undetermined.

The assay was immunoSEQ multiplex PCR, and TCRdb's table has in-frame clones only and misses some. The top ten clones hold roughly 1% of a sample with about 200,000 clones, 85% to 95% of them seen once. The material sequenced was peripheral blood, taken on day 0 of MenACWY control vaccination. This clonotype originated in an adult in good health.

CDR3 in amino acids: CASSLGRVKGVLAGANVLTF. CDR3 nucleotide sequence: TGCGCCAGCAGCTTGGGTAGGGTTAAAGGTGTTCTGGCTGGGGCCAACGTCCTGACTTTC. The chain is built from TRBV5-1 and TRBJ2-6; no definite D call. This CDR3 is built from 20 residues. In germline, CDR1 is SGHRS, CDR2 YFSETQ. V was pared by 0 bases and J by 2 bases, with 21 bases between. Variable domain in full (rest from reference TRBV5-1 and TRBJ2-6): KAGVTQTPRYLIKTRGQQVTLSCSPISGHRSVSWYQQTPGQGLQFLFEYFSETQRNKGNFPGRFSGRQFSNSRSEMNVSTLELGDSALYLCASSLGRVKGVLAGANVLTFGAGSRLTVL.